This T cell receptor (beta chain) was recovered during a study of radiotherapy plus CTLA-4 blockade in lung cancer. Study at large: Objective responses arose in approximately 20% of patients, and approximately 30% experienced disease control. General observations from the study: TCR clones originating in tumors grew in number in blood after radiotherapy plus ipilimumab.

TCRdb's table, derived via immunoSEQ multiplex PCR, lists solely in-frame clones and lacks some. This table has about 38,000 clones, about 68% appearing once. The CDR3 extends over 12 amino acids. V dropped 5 bases and J dropped 3 bases, with 6 bases sitting between them. From germline, CDR1 is SGHTA and CDR2 FQGNSA. On this clone: What it recognizes is unknown.

The chain carries TRBV7-2 and TRBJ2-3; D is unclear. This TCR was sampled from a human donor with non-small cell lung cancer who had stable disease on radiotherapy plus ipilimumab. The source was peripheral blood, collected from a patient treated with radiotherapy plus ipilimumab. CDR3 protein: CASSPPTDTQYF. CDR3 bases: TGTGCCAGCAGCCCCCCTACAGATACGCAGTATTTT. The whole variable domain, remainder taken from reference TRBV7-2 and TRBJ2-3, is GAGVSQSPSNKVTEKGKDVELRCDPISGHTALYWYRQSLGQGLEFLIYFQGNSAPDKSGLPSDRFSAERTGGSVSTLTIQRTQQEDSAVYLCASSPPTDTQYFGPGTRLTVL.